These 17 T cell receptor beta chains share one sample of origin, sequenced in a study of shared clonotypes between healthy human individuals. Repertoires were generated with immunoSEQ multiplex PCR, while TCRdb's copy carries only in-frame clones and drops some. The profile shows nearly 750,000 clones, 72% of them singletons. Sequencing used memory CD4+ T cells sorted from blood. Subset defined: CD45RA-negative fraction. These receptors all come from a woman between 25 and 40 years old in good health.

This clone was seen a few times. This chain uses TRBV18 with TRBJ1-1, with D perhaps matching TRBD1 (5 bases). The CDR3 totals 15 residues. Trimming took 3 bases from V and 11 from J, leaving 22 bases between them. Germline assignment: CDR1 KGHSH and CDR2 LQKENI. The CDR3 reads CASSPPGREWLGAFF. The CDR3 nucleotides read TGTGCCAGCTCACCCCCGGGCAGGGAATGGTTGGGGGCTTTCTTT.

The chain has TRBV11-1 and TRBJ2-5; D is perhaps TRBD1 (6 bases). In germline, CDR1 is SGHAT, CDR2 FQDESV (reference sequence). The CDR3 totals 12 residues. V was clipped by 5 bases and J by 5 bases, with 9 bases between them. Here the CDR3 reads CASSTQGETQYF. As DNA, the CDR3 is TGTGCCAGCAGCACACAGGGTGAGACCCAGTACTTC. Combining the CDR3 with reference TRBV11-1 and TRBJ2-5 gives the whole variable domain EAEVAQSPRYKITEKSQAVAFWCDPISGHATLYWYRQILGQGPELLVQFQDESVVDDSQLPKDRFSAERLKGVDSTLKIQPAELGDSAMYLCASSTQGETQYFGPGTRLLVL.

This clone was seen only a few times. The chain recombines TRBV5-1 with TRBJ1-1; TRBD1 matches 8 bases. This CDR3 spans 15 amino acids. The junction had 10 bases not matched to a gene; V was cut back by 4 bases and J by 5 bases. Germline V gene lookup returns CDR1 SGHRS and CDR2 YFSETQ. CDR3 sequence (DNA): TGCGCCAGCAGCCCGGGACAGGAGGGTGGAACTGAAGCTTTCTTT. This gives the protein CASSPGQEGGTEAFF.

The CDR3 region is CASRRIGQSNTEAFF. As DNA, the CDR3 is TGTGCCAGCCGTCGGATCGGGCAGTCGAACACTGAAGCTTTCTTT. V usage is TRBV2 and J usage is TRBJ1-1; D unresolved. Germline lookup yields CDR1 SNHLY and CDR2 FYNNEI. The CDR3 totals 15 residues. Trimming took 8 bases from V and 1 from J, leaving 17 bases between them.

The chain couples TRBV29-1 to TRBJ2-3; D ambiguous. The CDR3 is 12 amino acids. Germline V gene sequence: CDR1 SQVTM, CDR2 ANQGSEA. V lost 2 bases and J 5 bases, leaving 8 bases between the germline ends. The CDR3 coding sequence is TGCAGCGTTGAATTATATAGAGATACGCAGTATTTT. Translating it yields CSVELYRDTQYF.

The CDR3 here is CASSSLRLESNQPQHF. CDR3 DNA: TGTGCCAGCTCGTCCCTTCGTCTGGAAAGCAATCAGCCCCAGCATTTT. The chain recombines TRBV18 with TRBJ1-5; D is ambiguous. The V and J ends lost 6 bases and 1 base respectively, with 16 bases between them. CDR1 is KGHSH, CDR2 LQKENI, per germline. The CDR3 length is 16 residues. Supplemented by reference TRBV18 and TRBJ1-5, the full variable domain reads NAGVMQNPRHLVRRRGQEARLRCSPMKGHSHVYWYRQLPEEGLKFMVYLQKENIIDESGMPKERFSAEFPKEGPSILRIQQVVRGDSAAYFCASSSLRLESNQPQHFGDGTRLSIL.

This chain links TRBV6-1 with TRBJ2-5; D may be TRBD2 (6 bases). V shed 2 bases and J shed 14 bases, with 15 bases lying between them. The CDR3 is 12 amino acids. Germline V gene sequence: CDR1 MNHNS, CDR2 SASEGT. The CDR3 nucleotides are TGTGCCAGCAGTGAATCGAGACTAGGCTCTTACTTC. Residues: CASSESRLGSYF.

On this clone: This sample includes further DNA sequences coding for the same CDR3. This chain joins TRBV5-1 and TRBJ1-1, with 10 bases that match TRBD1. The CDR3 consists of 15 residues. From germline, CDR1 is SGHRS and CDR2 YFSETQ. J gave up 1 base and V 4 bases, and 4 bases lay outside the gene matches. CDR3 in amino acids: CASSPGTGANTEAFF. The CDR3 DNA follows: TGCGCCAGCAGCCCCGGGACAGGGGCGAACACTGAAGCTTTCTTT.

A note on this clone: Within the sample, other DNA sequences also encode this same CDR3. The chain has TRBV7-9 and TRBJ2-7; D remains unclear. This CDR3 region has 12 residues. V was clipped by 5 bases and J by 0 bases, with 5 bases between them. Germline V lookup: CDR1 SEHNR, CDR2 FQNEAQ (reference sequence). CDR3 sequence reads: CASSPYSYEQYF. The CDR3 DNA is TGTGCCAGCAGCCCTTACTCCTACGAGCAGTACTTC. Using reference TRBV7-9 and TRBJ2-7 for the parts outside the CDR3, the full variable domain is DTGVSQNPRHKITKRGQNVTFRCDPISEHNRLYWYRQTLGQGPEFLTYFQNEAQLEKSRLLSDRFSAERPKGSFSTLEIQRTEQGDSAMYLCASSPYSYEQYFGPGTRLTVT.

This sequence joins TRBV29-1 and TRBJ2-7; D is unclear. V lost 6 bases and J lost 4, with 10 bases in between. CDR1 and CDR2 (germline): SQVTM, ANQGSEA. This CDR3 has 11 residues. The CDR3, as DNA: TGCAGCGTAGAGGTCGGGTACGAGCAGTACTTC. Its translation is CSVEVGYEQYF.

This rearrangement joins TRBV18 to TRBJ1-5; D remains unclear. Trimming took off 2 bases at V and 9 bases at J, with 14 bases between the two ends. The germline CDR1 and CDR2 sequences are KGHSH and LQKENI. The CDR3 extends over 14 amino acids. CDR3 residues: CASSPESLPRPQHF. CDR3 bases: TGTGCCAGCTCACCAGAATCCCTCCCCAGGCCCCAGCATTTT. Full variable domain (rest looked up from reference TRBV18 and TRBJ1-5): NAGVMQNPRHLVRRRGQEARLRCSPMKGHSHVYWYRQLPEEGLKFMVYLQKENIIDESGMPKERFSAEFPKEGPSILRIQQVVRGDSAAYFCASSPESLPRPQHFGDGTRLSIL.

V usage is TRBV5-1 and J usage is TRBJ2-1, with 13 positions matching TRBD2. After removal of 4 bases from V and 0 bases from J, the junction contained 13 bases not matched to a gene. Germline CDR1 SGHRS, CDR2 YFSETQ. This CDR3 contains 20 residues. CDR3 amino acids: CASSPETSGRLLSSYNEQFF. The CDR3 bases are TGCGCCAGCAGCCCCGAGACTAGCGGGAGGCTCCTAAGCTCCTACAATGAGCAGTTCTTC. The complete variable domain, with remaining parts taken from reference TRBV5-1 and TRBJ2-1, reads KAGVTQTPRYLIKTRGQQVTLSCSPISGHRSVSWYQQTPGQGLQFLFEYFSETQRNKGNFPGRFSGRQFSNSRSEMNVSTLELGDSALYLCASSPETSGRLLSSYNEQFFGPGTRLTVL.

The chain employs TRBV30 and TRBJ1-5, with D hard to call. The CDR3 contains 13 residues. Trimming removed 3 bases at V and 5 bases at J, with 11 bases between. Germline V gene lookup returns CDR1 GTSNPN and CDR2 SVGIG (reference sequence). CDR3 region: CAWSENEYQPQHF. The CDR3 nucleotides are TGTGCCTGGAGCGAAAACGAGTATCAGCCCCAGCATTTT.

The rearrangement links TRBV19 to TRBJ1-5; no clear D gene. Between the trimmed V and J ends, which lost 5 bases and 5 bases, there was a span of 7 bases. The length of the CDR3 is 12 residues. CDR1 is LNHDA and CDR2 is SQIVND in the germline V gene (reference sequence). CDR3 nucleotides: TGTGCCAGTAGTCCACGGTATCAGCCCCAGCATTTT. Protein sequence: CASSPRYQPQHF. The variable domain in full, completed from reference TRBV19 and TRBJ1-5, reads DGGITQSPKYLFRKEGQNVTLSCEQNLNHDAMYWYRQDPGQGLRLIYYSQIVNDFQKGDIAEGYSVSREKKESFPLTVTSAQKNPTAFYLCASSPRYQPQHFGDGTRLSIL.

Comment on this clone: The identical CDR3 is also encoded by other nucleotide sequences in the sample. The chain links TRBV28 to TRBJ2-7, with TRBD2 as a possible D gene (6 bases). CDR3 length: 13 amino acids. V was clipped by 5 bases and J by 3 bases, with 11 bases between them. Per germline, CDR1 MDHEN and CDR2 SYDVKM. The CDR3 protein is CASSPTGVYEQYF. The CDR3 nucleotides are TGTGCCAGCAGTCCCACGGGGGTCTACGAGCAGTACTTC.

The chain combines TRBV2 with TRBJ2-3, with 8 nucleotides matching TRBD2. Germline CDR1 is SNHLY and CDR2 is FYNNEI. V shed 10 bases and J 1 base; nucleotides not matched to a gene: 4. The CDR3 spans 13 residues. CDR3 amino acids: CATNSGGTDTQYF. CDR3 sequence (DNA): TGTGCCACTAATAGCGGGGGCACAGATACGCAGTATTTT.

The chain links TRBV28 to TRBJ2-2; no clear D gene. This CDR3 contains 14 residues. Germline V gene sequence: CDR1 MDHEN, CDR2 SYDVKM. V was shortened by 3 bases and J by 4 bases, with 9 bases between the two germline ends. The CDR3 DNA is TGTGCCAGCAGTTTGCGACAAGTCACCGGGGAGCTGTTTTTT. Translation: CASSLRQVTGELFF.